A selection of T cell receptor beta chains follows, all from one sample in a study of blood T cell repertoires in COVID-19. Repertoires were generated with immunoSEQ multiplex PCR, while TCRdb's copy carries only in-frame clones and drops some. The sample has about 330,000 clones, 92% seen once. Sequenced sample: PBMCs or T cells enriched from blood (not recorded which). The receptor source for this set is a young woman who had recovered from COVID-19. Both conserved end residues are part of each CDR3. A D gene is named only where the DNA matches it firmly. Clone sizes are given selectively: once, few, many, or a class where the clone is expanded.

CDR3 length	J gene	clone size	D gene	V gene	CDR3 protein	CDR3 DNA
14	TRBJ1-4	few	TRBD1	TRBV9	CASSVQGASEKLFF	TGTGCCAGCAGCGTGCAGGGGGCGAGCGAAAAACTGTTTTTT
16	TRBJ2-5	once	TRBD2	TRBV5-1	CASSATGTSERETQYF	TGCGCCAGCTCTGCTACCGGGACTAGCGAGCGGGAGACCCAGTACTTC
20	TRBJ2-3	-	TRBD2	TRBV2	CASSDRPGLAGPKSTDTQYF	TGTGCCAGCAGTGATCGGCCTGGACTAGCGGGGCCTAAAAGCACAGATACGCAGTATTTT
12	TRBJ1-5	-	-	TRBV28	CASSLEPQPQHF	TGTGCCAGCAGTTTGGAGCCCCAGCCCCAGCATTTT
18	TRBJ2-1	-	TRBD2	TRBV5-1	CASSPPYPSGRSYNEQFF	TGCGCCAGCAGCCCGCCGTACCCTAGCGGGAGGAGTTACAATGAGCAGTTCTTC
14	TRBJ1-4	-	-	TRBV19	CASSIGGLDEKLFF	TGTGCCAGTAGTATCGGGGGGCTTGATGAAAAACTGTTTTTT
15	TRBJ1-1	-	-	TRBV4-1	CASSRRQEARTEAFF	TGCGCCAGCAGCCGTAGACAGGAAGCGAGGACTGAAGCTTTCTTT
16	TRBJ2-1	-	TRBD2	TRBV24-1	CATSDQLAGVGNEQFF	TGTGCCACCAGTGACCAACTAGCGGGAGTAGGCAATGAGCAGTTCTTC
13	TRBJ2-1	-	-	TRBV11-3	CASSFGGPAEQFF	TGTGCCAGCAGCTTCGGGGGGCCGGCTGAGCAGTTCTTC
14	TRBJ1-2	-	TRBD1	TRBV19	CASSPGTGVHGYTF	TGTGCCAGTAGCCCCGGGACAGGGGTCCATGGCTACACCTTC
17	TRBJ2-3	-	TRBD2	TRBV3-1/TRBV3-2	CASSQDVAGESTDTQYF	TGTGCCAGCAGCCAAGACGTAGCGGGGGAAAGCACAGATACGCAGTATTTT
11	TRBJ1-1	-	-	TRBV30	CAWSSYTEAFF	TGTGCCTGGAGTTCTTACACTGAAGCTTTCTTT
13	TRBJ2-7	-	-	TRBV3-1/TRBV3-2	CASQRREFDEQYF	TGTGCCAGCCAGCGACGCGAGTTCGACGAGCAGTACTTC
17	TRBJ1-5	-	-	TRBV24-1	CATSDLGRGDSNQPQHF	TGTGCCACCAGTGATTTGGGGCGCGGGGATAGCAATCAGCCCCAGCATTTT
16	TRBJ1-4	-	TRBD1	TRBV4-1	CASSQTRDRSQEKLFF	TGCGCCAGCAGCCAAACCCGGGACAGGTCTCAGGAAAAACTGTTTTTT
16	TRBJ2-7	few	-	TRBV18	CASSPPPRLRGYEQYF	TGTGCCAGCTCACCACCGCCTCGGCTACGAGGCTACGAGCAGTACTTC
12	TRBJ2-7	-	-	TRBV10-3	CAIGPQGLEQYF	TGTGCCATCGGGCCCCAGGGCCTTGAGCAGTACTTC
15	TRBJ2-5	-	-	TRBV3-1/TRBV3-2	CASRPGVVHQETQYF	TGTGCCAGCAGACCCGGGGTAGTTCACCAAGAGACCCAGTACTTC
15	TRBJ2-1	-	-	TRBV6-4	CASSGTQGSYNEQFF	TGTGCCAGCAGTGGTACCCAGGGATCTTACAATGAGCAGTTCTTC
13	TRBJ1-1	-	-	TRBV30	CAWSHSGSTEAFF	TGTGCCTGGAGTCACAGCGGGAGCACTGAAGCTTTCTTT
16	TRBJ1-5	-	TRBD1	TRBV19	CASSVQGANSNQPQHF	TGTGCCAGTAGTGTTCAGGGGGCTAACAGCAATCAGCCCCAGCATTTT
19	TRBJ1-3	-	-	TRBV4-1	CASSQVGSRTAVSGNTIYF	TGCGCCAGCAGCCAAGTAGGGAGTAGGACGGCCGTCTCTGGAAACACCATATATTTT